The source of this TCR beta chain is a study of CD8 T cells in ankylosing spondylitis. Study findings and constraints: A TCR beta motif made of about 8 highly homologous variants seemed typical of ankylosing spondylitis blood.

The ends lost 0 bases at V and 3 bases at J; junction bases unmatched: 9. The germline CDR1 and CDR2 sequences are DFQATT and SNEGSKA (reference sequence). The CDR3 is 17 amino acids. Of note for this clonotype: Its cognate antigen is unknown.

TCRdb redid the calling of the 5' RACE reads with MiXCR, one entry per CDR3 protein. The data hold fewer than 650,000 distinct CDR3 sequences, with roughly 13% observed a single time. The chain has TRBV20-1 and TRBJ2-3; 10 nucleotides line up with TRBD2. Sequenced sample: blood, either unsorted or a sorted T cell fraction (not recorded which). The TCR sequence derives from a male donor with ankylosing spondylitis. The CDR3 DNA is TGCAGTGCTAGAGACTACAATACTAGCGGGAAAACAGATACGCAGTATTTT. Translated: CSARDYNTSGKTDTQYF.